This TCR beta chain came from a study of cytomegalovirus exposure and HLA in healthy donors. At the level of the study: Caucasian-associated ancestry cluster membership applied to 75% to 85% of several hundred genotyped donors.

The PCR had 60 Vbeta and 13 Jbeta primers. Measured with immunoSEQ multiplex PCR; TCRdb has only the in-frame clones, and not every one. The sample comprises about 130,000 clones, over 70% of which are singletons, and around 2% rests with the top ten. This CDR3 comprises 13 residues. In germline, CDR1 is SSHAT, CDR2 FNYEAQ (reference sequence). V trimming: 5 bases; J trimming: 8 bases; junction bases outside the gene matches: 6. Comments on this clone: What it recognizes is unknown.

Broader study findings: Most CMV-associated TCR beta chains were later found to appear HLA-restricted. Follow-up analysis found HLA locus-dependent TCR association rates, highest for DRB1 and lowest for HLA-C.

The receptor was isolated from a woman aged 35 to 49 in good health and CMV-seronegative. The chain joins TRBV7-7 to TRBJ2-1, with TRBD2 identical over 7 bases. Material: PBMCs. CDR3 loop: CASSIGEGYEQFF. The CDR3 DNA reads as TGTGCCAGCAGCATAGGGGAGGGCTATGAGCAGTTCTTC.